The 14 T cell receptor beta chains given below trace back to one sample, sequenced in a study of CD8+ T cells in alopecia areata. The treatment: oral pan-JAK inhibitor, 5-10 mg twice daily. The authors extracted RNA and reverse transcribed it into cDNA as the sequencing template. TCRdb's table, derived via immunoSEQ multiplex PCR, lists solely in-frame clones and lacks some. The sample holds 180,000 or so clones, 55% to 75% seen once. Sequencing was performed on CD4+ T cells sorted from blood, taken at week 24, from a patient treated with tofacitinib. The receptors derive from a human donor with alopecia areata.

The rearrangement links TRBV4-2 to TRBJ2-5, with a possible D match to TRBD2 (5 bases). Deletions cut 0 bases from V and 5 bases from J, with 10 bases between. The CDR3 loop spans 14 amino acids. Looked up from germline, CDR1 is LGHNA and CDR2 is YNFKEQ. The CDR3 nucleotides read TGTGCCAGCAGCCAAGATCACGGAGGCGAGACCCAGTACTTC. Its translation: CASSQDHGGETQYF.

The chain carries TRBV27 and TRBJ2-3; 10 nucleotides align to TRBD2. The CDR3 is made up of 20 amino acids. The germline CDR1 and CDR2 sequences are MNHEY and SMNVEV (reference sequence). Trimming cost V 7 bases and J 2 bases; bases outside gene matches: 21. The CDR3 here is CASTRRTSGGNYEFTDTQYF. DNA for the CDR3: TGTGCCAGCACCCGCAGGACTAGCGGAGGCAATTATGAGTTCACAGATACGCAGTATTTT.

This chain links TRBV5-4 with TRBJ2-3, with 13 bases that match TRBD2. The CDR3 is 17 amino acids. Trimming removed 4 bases from V and 0 bases from J; junction bases left unmatched: 5. Germline CDR1 is SGHNT and CDR2 is YYREEE (reference sequence). Here the CDR3 reads CASSPGLAGRSTDTQYF. CDR3 DNA sequence: TGTGCCAGCAGCCCGGGACTAGCGGGGCGGAGCACAGATACGCAGTATTTT. The complete variable domain, with remaining parts taken from reference TRBV5-4 and TRBJ2-3, reads ETGVTQSPTHLIKTRGQQVTLRCSSQSGHNTVSWYQQALGQGPQFIFQYYREEENGRGNFPPRFSGLQFPNYSSELNVNALELDDSALYLCASSPGLAGRSTDTQYFGPGTRLTVL.

This clone was detected only a few times. The CDR3 region is CASSSQGAWETQYF. CDR3 sequence (DNA): TGTGCCAGCAGCTCACAGGGGGCCTGGGAGACCCAGTACTTC. The rearrangement links TRBV11-2 to TRBJ2-5; 9 bases are shared with TRBD1. The CDR3 spans 14 residues. Germline CDR1 and CDR2: SGHAT and FQNNGV. V gave up 4 bases and J gave up 5 bases; unmatched junction bases: 5.

V is TRBV2 and J is TRBJ2-3; D perhaps matches TRBD1 (6 bases). V was clipped by 6 bases and J by 1 base, with 17 bases between them. The germline gives CDR1 SNHLY, CDR2 FYNNEI. The CDR3 is 16 amino acids. The CDR3 reads CASRGRDNRGTDTQYF. CDR3 bases: TGTGCCAGCAGAGGCCGGGACAACAGGGGCACAGATACGCAGTATTTT.

The chain uses TRBV30 and TRBJ2-3; D remains unclear. From germline, CDR1 is GTSNPN and CDR2 SVGIG (reference sequence). The length of the CDR3 is 14 residues. Trimming stripped 0 bases from V and 3 bases from J, with 10 bases between. The CDR3: CAWSVLRLTDTQYF. The CDR3 nucleotides read TGTGCCTGGAGTGTACTAAGGTTGACAGATACGCAGTATTTT.

V and J are TRBV10-3 and TRBJ2-5, with a possible D match to TRBD2 (5 bases). There are 16 residues in the CDR3. Per the germline V gene, CDR1 is ENHRY and CDR2 is SYGVKD. V lost 2 bases and J 0 bases, leaving 13 bases between the germline ends. The DNA of the CDR3 is TGTGCCATCAGTGAGGACCAGGAGGTTAACCAAGAGACCCAGTACTTC. Protein: CAISEDQEVNQETQYF.

There are a few counts of this clone. The chain uses TRBV6-5 and TRBJ1-1; 9 bases match TRBD1. The V and J ends lost 2 bases and 3 bases, in that order; junction bases with no gene match: 1. The CDR3 has 14 amino acids. The germline gives CDR1 MNHEY, CDR2 SVGAGI. The CDR3 spells CASSYRDRDTEAFF. CDR3 in DNA: TGTGCCAGCAGTTACCGGGACAGGGACACTGAAGCTTTCTTT.

The chain employs TRBV2 and TRBJ2-1, with D possibly matching TRBD1 (7 bases). The V gene lost 7 bases and the J gene lost 6 bases, with 22 bases spanning the gap. Germline V gene data show CDR1 as SNHLY and CDR2 as FYNNEI. The CDR3 sequence is 16 residues long. The CDR3 nucleotides are TGTGCCAGCACTGTAGGGGGGAGAGACAGGGCCAATGAGCAGTTCTTC. Amino acid sequence: CASTVGGRDRANEQFF.

The genes are TRBV6-6 and TRBJ2-7; D not certain. Trimming left V 6 bases short and J 2 bases short, with 11 bases between. This CDR3 region has 13 residues. Germline V CDR1 and CDR2: MNHNY, SVGAGI (reference sequence). The CDR3 loop is CASRSDGPYEQYF. In DNA form, the CDR3 reads TGTGCCAGCAGATCGGACGGTCCCTACGAGCAGTACTTC.

This rearrangement joins TRBV6-6 to TRBJ2-5; the match to TRBD2 covers 8 bases. The V segment lost 6 bases and the J segment 7 bases; nucleotides outside the gene matches: 7. The CDR3 runs to 13 residues. Germline V gene sequence: CDR1 MNHNY, CDR2 SVGAGI (reference sequence). The CDR3 DNA reads as TGTGCCAGCAGCTCAGCGGGAGTAGGGACCCAGTACTTC. Translation gives CASSSAGVGTQYF.

The chain employs TRBV10-3 and TRBJ2-7; D tentatively reads TRBD1 or TRBD2 (5 bases each). Trimming shortened V by 0 bases and J by 5 bases, and 8 bases separated the two germline ends. Germline CDR1 and CDR2: ENHRY and SYGVKD. The CDR3 has 13 residues. CDR3 nucleotides: TGTGCCATCAGTGAGTCCCTGGGGGACGAGCAGTACTTC. It translates to CAISESLGDEQYF.

The chain is built from TRBV5-1 and TRBJ1-2; D unclear. From germline, CDR1 is SGHRS and CDR2 YFSETQ. This CDR3 region has 11 residues. The ends were cut back, 2 bases at V and 7 bases at J, with 6 bases in the middle. The CDR3 loop reads CASSFQSGYTF. The CDR3 DNA reads as TGCGCCAGCAGCTTTCAGAGTGGCTACACCTTC.

The CDR3 DNA reads TGTGCCAGCAGGGCCGGGACAGTTGGAGAGACCCAGTACTTC. Its translation: CASRAGTVGETQYF. The chain has TRBV2 and TRBJ2-5; 7 positions agree with TRBD1. The CDR3 extends over 14 amino acids. Per germline, CDR1 SNHLY and CDR2 FYNNEI. V gave up 6 bases and J gave up 4 bases; unmatched junction bases: 8.